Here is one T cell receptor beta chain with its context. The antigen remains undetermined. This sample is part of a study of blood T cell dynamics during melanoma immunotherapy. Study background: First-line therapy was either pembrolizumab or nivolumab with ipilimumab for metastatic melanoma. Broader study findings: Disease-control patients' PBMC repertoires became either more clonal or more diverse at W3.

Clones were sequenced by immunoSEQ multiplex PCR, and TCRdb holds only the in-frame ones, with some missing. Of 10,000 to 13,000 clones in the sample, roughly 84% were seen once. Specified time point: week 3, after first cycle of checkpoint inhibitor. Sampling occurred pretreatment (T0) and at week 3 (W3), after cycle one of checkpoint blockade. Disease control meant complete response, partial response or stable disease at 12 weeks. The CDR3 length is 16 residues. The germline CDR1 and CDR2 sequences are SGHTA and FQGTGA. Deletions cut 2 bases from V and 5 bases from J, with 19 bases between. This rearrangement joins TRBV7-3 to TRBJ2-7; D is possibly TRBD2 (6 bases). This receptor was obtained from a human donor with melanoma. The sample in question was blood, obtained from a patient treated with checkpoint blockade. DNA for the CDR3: TGTGCCAGCAGCTTAGAGGGACTCAACCAGGGAAACGAGCAGTACTTC. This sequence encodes CASSLEGLNQGNEQYF.